The entry that follows covers one T cell receptor beta chain sequence. Its antigen remains unidentified. No base quality information exists; no much larger clone differs at one position. This record belongs to a study of T cell responses to AZD1222 COVID-19 vaccine (dated by TCRdb to 2020 to 2023). With regard to the full study: A total of approximately 230 trial participants underwent TCR sequencing, of whom 207 received two doses of AZD1222 and about 26 received two doses of the MenACWY control vaccine. Trial participants were enrolled by age into 18-55, 56-69 and 70-plus year subgroups, with approximately 150, 30 and 60 TCR-sequenced participants respectively.

The CDR3 regions of human TCRbeta chains were analyzed by immunosequencing. The study's processing was this. Repertoire TCRs were matched against a reference library of SARS-CoV-2-specific TCRs generated with the MIRA antigen-specificity platform. Breadth was defined as the fraction of unique TCRs that were SARS-CoV-2-associated, and depth was defined as the fraction of total T cells that were SARS-CoV-2-associated. Using the MIRA data, each spike-specific TCR was mapped to the spike region that the TCR reacts to and placed in a CD4 or CD8 class. Log10-transformed breadth and depth values were compared by one-way ANOVA with Sidak's multiple comparisons tests. The immuneACCESS repertoire file appears here via TCRdb, limited to in-frame rearrangements. These files lack a portion of the clones; in checked studies, under half of the deficit traces to unresolved V genes, and the cause of the others is not known. The DNA was the basis for D and trimming; V, J and clone size are from that table. The sample table contains 150,000 to 190,000 clones; only one count was recorded for approximately 90% of them. The ten largest clones add up to 5.5% to 8% of the sample.

The time point label for this specimen denotes: sample from adult after SARS-CoV-2 infection, after symptom onset. A couple of convalescent COVID-19 patients, sampled after symptom onset from adults with prior SARS-CoV-2 infection, were also TCR-sequenced for comparison. Overall results and qualifications from the work: Reportedly, close to half of the unique spike-specific TCRs recognized epitopes lying outside the regions that are mutated in the B.1.351 and B.1.1.7 variants. Because no day 14 peak-response samples were available, repertoires were characterized only after the peak T cell response. The whole spike protein was spanned by vaccine-associated CD4 TCRs, and dominant responses were seen in regions 160-218 and 743-854. Conclusions about previously exposed vaccinees were limited because only six AZD1222 recipients were SARS-CoV-2 seropositive at baseline. The 56-69-year group was small, and its depth increase did not reach significance, likely because of low power. After two AZD1222 doses, both the breadth and the depth of spike-specific TCRs were significantly higher than at day 0 and than in MenACWY recipients. Most participants were white British and females outnumbered males, and the authors suggested that clonal diversity may have been underestimated.

The CDR3, from cysteine to phenylalanine, totals 12 residues. Solely the CDR3 DNA is kept, with 36 bases framed from the first base. The germline ends are 9 bases apart after V is trimmed by 2 bases and J by 8 bases. The germline V gene (reference sequence) specifies MNHEY as CDR1 and SMNVEV as CDR2. The origin of this receptor is an adult who had recovered from COVID-19. The rearranged segments are TRBV27 and TRBJ1-2; matching of 5 bases hints at TRBD1 as the D gene. The starting material was peripheral blood, obtained after recovery from COVID-19. For the CDR3, the sequence is CASSLGGEGYTF. The DNA sequence reads TGTGCCAGCAGTTTAGGAGGGGAAGGCTACACCTTC.